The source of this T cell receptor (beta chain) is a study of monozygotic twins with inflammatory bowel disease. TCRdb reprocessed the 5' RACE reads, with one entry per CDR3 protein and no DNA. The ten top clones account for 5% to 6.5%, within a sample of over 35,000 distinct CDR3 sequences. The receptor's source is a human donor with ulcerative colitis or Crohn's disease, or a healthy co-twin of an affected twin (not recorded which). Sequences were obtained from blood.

This CDR3 reads CASSWDLDSGANVLTF. V usage is TRBV28 and J usage is TRBJ2-6; TCRdb selects TRBD2, and the lack of DNA leaves this call unchecked. This CDR3 is built from 16 residues. Germline CDR1 MDHEN, CDR2 SYDVKM.